This TCR beta chain was captured by sequencing in a study of OX40 agonist ivuxolimab in advanced cancers. The overall study: Patients were dosed intravenously with ivuxolimab at 0.01 to 10 mg/kg every 2 weeks. Partial responses were achieved by three patients, one with hepatocellular carcinoma and two with cutaneous melanoma.

About this clone itself: Its antigen is currently unknown.

Study results and caveats: Partial responders treated at 0.1-3.0 mg/kg exhibited clonal expansion among the lowest measured. Low levels of normalized T-cell clonal expansion also appeared in some nonresponders.

The CDR3 is made up of 15 amino acids. The V and J ends lost 0 bases and 5 bases, in that order; junction bases with no gene match: 6. Germline-derived CDR1 and CDR2 are SGDLS and YYNGEE. The data were produced by immunoSEQ multiplex PCR, yet TCRdb's version contains in-frame clones alone and is incomplete. The sample includes under 85,000 clones, around nine tenths seen only once; the top ten take around 0.69%. The TCR was taken from an adult with an advanced solid tumor such as melanoma, head and neck, liver or kidney cancer. The V call is TRBV9, the J call TRBJ2-3; 7 bases are shared with TRBD2. The starting material was CD4+ or CD8+ T cells sorted from blood, obtained in a trial of the OX40 agonist ivuxolimab. The CDR3 loop reads CASSVGWTREDTQYF. Here the CDR3 DNA reads TGTGCCAGCAGCGTAGGGTGGACTAGGGAAGATACGCAGTATTTT.